This T cell receptor (beta chain) was captured by sequencing in a study of blood T cell repertoires in COVID-19. Background on the study: Researchers got acute and convalescent COVID-19 samples from the United States, Italy and Spain. PBMCs, B-cell-depleted T cells, or T cells were the source of the cDNA or gDNA that made up the material.

While infection was still active, Seattle patients were enrolled and then followed longitudinally. Losses at the gene ends were 7 bases for V and 10 bases for J; bases not matched to a gene: 12. There are 14 residues in the CDR3. Germline loops: CDR1 MNHEY, CDR2 SMNVEV (reference sequence). Per the study methods: How many nucleated cells were present was estimated from reference gene primer amplification. Data came from immunoSEQ multiplex PCR; TCRdb stores just in-frame clones and leaves some out. That table supplies the V and J calls and clone size; D and trimming were determined from the DNA. Of around 190,000 clones in the sample, roughly 90% are singletons; the top ten hold roughly a sixth.

Sequences were obtained from peripheral blood. The V call is TRBV27, the J call TRBJ2-1, with 8 bases identical to TRBD2. This receptor was taken from a man aged 50 or older with COVID-19, enrolled during active disease. The CDR3 DNA follows: TGTGCCAGCACCCTCCGCGGGAGGCGGGGCGAGCAGTTCTTC. Protein: CASTLRGRRGEQFF.